Below are 28 T cell receptor beta chains sequenced from a single sample in a study of T cell repertoires in ileal Crohn's disease (dated by TCRdb to between 2018 and 2021). Libraries were constructed by the immunoSEQ multiplex PCR assay. TCRdb mirrors the immuneACCESS table, restricted to in-frame sequences. Some clones are absent from its copies; in checked studies, under half trace to an unresolved V gene, and the reason for the others is unknown. The sample table contains roughly 31,000 clones; only one count was recorded for 80% of them. The top ten constitute roughly 19% of the sample. The specimen was ileal tissue. The receptor source for this set is an adult with Crohn's disease.

The V and J genes are TRBV19 and TRBJ2-3; D unresolved. The CDR3 contains 13 residues. Germline lookup yields CDR1 LNHDA and CDR2 SQIVND (reference sequence). V was trimmed by 5 bases and J by 4 bases, leaving 10 bases between them. This chain's CDR3 is CASSSSTPDTQYF. CDR3 DNA: TGTGCCAGTAGTTCTTCGACTCCAGATACGCAGTATTTT.

The chain couples TRBV27 to TRBJ2-2, with D maybe TRBD2 (5 bases). The length of the CDR3 is 13 residues. Looked up from germline, CDR1 is MNHEY and CDR2 is SMNVEV (reference sequence). V was pared by 6 bases and J by 4 bases, with 9 bases between. In DNA, the CDR3 is TGTGCCAGCAGACGAGGGCCCACCGGGGAGCTGTTTTTT. This codes for CASRRGPTGELFF.

The V and J genes are TRBV5-1 and TRBJ2-7, with D maybe TRBD1 (6 bases). The V gene lost 3 bases and the J gene lost 5 bases, with 21 bases spanning the gap. The CDR3 is 16 residues long. Germline CDR1 SGHRS, CDR2 YFSETQ. The CDR3 coding sequence is TGCGCCAGCAGCTACTCCCGAATGACAGGAACCAACGAGCAGTACTTC. It translates to CASSYSRMTGTNEQYF.

The rearrangement links TRBV25-1 to TRBJ2-3, with 9 nucleotides matching TRBD1. Per the germline V gene, CDR1 is MGHDK and CDR2 is SYGVNS. The CDR3 sequence is 14 residues long. Unmatched junction bases numbered 0, after V lost 4 bases and J lost 1 base. The DNA for the CDR3 is TGTGCCAGCAGTGGGACAGGGGGCACAGATACGCAGTATTTT. Translation: CASSGTGGTDTQYF.

V is TRBV6-6 and J is TRBJ2-2, with D possibly TRBD2 on 6 matching bases. The germline V and J ends were trimmed by 1 base and 7 bases, with 10 bases remaining between them. Germline loops: CDR1 MNHNY, CDR2 SVGAGI (reference sequence). There are 14 residues in the CDR3. The CDR3 is CASSYLGGIGELFF. DNA for the CDR3: TGTGCCAGCAGTTACTTGGGCGGGATCGGGGAGCTGTTTTTT.

The chain joins TRBV5-6 to TRBJ1-2; D is unresolved. Trimming took 5 bases from V and 5 from J, leaving 19 bases between them. Germline V lookup: CDR1 SGHDT, CDR2 YYEEEE. The length of the CDR3 is 15 residues. Written as DNA, the CDR3 is TGTGCCAGCAGTCCCGGGGTCCCAGTAGGATATGGCTACACCTTC. Translated: CASSPGVPVGYGYTF.

This chain joins TRBV7-9 and TRBJ2-1, with 11 bases matching TRBD2. The CDR3 is 16 residues long. Germline V gives CDR1 SEHNR, CDR2 FQNEAQ (reference sequence). V lost 0 bases and J lost 5; bases outside the gene matches: 3. CDR3 bases: TGTGCCAGCAGCTTAGCCGTGGGACTAGCGGACAATGAGCAGTTCTTC. Translation gives CASSLAVGLADNEQFF.

This clone came up a few times. This chain connects TRBV18 to TRBJ2-5, with 9 positions matching TRBD1. Germline values: CDR1 KGHSH, CDR2 LQKENI. The CDR3 consists of 15 residues. Germline trimming cut 2 bases from V and 2 bases from J; bases unmatched to any gene: 3. The DNA of the CDR3 is TGTGCCAGCTCACCAGGGGACAGGGCACAAGAGACCCAGTACTTC. It translates to CASSPGDRAQETQYF.

The genes are TRBV27 and TRBJ2-5; maybe TRBD2 (5 bases). The CDR3 has 13 amino acids. The V gene's germline CDR1 is MNHEY and CDR2 SMNVEV (reference sequence). V lost 3 bases to trimming and J lost 7 bases, with 12 bases between them. DNA of the CDR3: TGTGCCAGCAGTTTTAGGACCGGAGGGACCCAGTACTTC. This translates into CASSFRTGGTQYF.

The rearrangement uses TRBV2 and TRBJ2-7; 8 positions match TRBD1. Trimming removed 7 bases from V and 4 bases from J; junction bases left unmatched: 12. The CDR3 covers 15 residues. The germline V gene has CDR1 SNHLY and CDR2 FYNNEI. The CDR3 DNA reads as TGTGCCAGCAAGACCGGGACAGGTAACGTTTACGAGCAGTACTTC. Its protein is CASKTGTGNVYEQYF.

The chain is built from TRBV9 and TRBJ2-5; 14 bases align to TRBD2. Germline loops: CDR1 SGDLS, CDR2 YYNGEE. The ends lost 4 bases at V and 3 bases at J; junction bases unmatched: 14. The CDR3 is 19 residues long. The CDR3 DNA is TGTGCCAGCAGCCCTACTATCGGGGGACTAGCGGGAGTAGAAGAGACCCAGTACTTC. Its protein is CASSPTIGGLAGVEETQYF.

The J gene is TRBJ1-5, the V gene TRBV21-1. TRBV21-1 is tagged as a pseudogene. CDR3 size: 16 residues. CDR3 residues: CASSKDRGLSNQPQHF. As DNA, the CDR3 is TGTGCCAGCAGCAAAGATCGGGGTCTAAGCAATCAGCCCCAGCATTTT.

The chain couples TRBV27 to TRBJ1-5, with unresolved D. The length of the CDR3 is 17 residues. The germline CDR1 and CDR2 sequences are MNHEY and SMNVEV (reference sequence). Trimming left V 6 bases short and J 1 base short, with 19 bases between. The CDR3 is CASSQIGVWESNQPQHF. Here the CDR3 DNA reads TGTGCCAGCAGCCAAATTGGGGTATGGGAGAGCAATCAGCCCCAGCATTTT.

V usage is TRBV7-2 and J usage is TRBJ1-3; 8 bases agree with TRBD1. V trimming: 3 bases; J trimming: 4 bases; junction bases outside the gene matches: 5. This CDR3 spans 15 amino acids. Germline CDR1 SGHTA, CDR2 FQGNSA. CDR3 loop: CASSFSRDRGNTIYF. CDR3 nucleotides: TGTGCCAGCAGCTTTTCAAGGGACAGGGGAAACACCATATATTTT. Based on the CDR3 plus reference TRBV7-2 and TRBJ1-3, the full variable domain is GAGVSQSPSNKVTEKGKDVELRCDPISGHTALYWYRQSLGQGLEFLIYFQGNSAPDKSGLPSDRFSAERTGGSVSTLTIQRTQQEDSAVYLCASSFSRDRGNTIYFGEGSWLTVV.

The J gene is TRBJ1-5, the V gene TRBV9; unclear D gene. The CDR3 totals 14 residues. Looked up from germline, CDR1 is SGDLS and CDR2 is YYNGEE. Trimming removed 3 bases at V and 7 bases at J, with 14 bases between. CDR3 bases: TGTGCCAGCAGCGGGGTTGGACTGCACCAGCCCCAGCATTTT. Its translation is CASSGVGLHQPQHF.

The V gene is TRBV9, the J gene TRBJ2-3; TRBD2 aligns across 8 bases. Germline assignment: CDR1 SGDLS and CDR2 YYNGEE. V dropped 1 base and J dropped 2; count of bases not matched to a gene: 3. CDR3 size: 15 residues. DNA of the CDR3: TGTGCCAGCAGCGTAATCGGACTAGCCACAGATACGCAGTATTTT. Protein product: CASSVIGLATDTQYF.

The chain is built from TRBV5-1 and TRBJ2-3; TRBD1 agrees at 12 bases. CDR1 and CDR2 from the germline V gene are SGHRS and YFSETQ. This CDR3 is 15 amino acids long. V shed 4 bases, J shed 2 bases, and the junction held 2 bases outside the gene matches. The CDR3 DNA reads TGCGCCAGCAGCCGGGACAGGGGGCCCACAGATACGCAGTATTTT. This gives the protein CASSRDRGPTDTQYF.

This clone came up a few times. The rearrangement links TRBV27 to TRBJ1-6; tentatively, D is TRBD1 (6 bases). V was clipped by 5 bases and J by 9 bases, with 14 bases between them. Germline lookup yields CDR1 MNHEY and CDR2 SMNVEV (reference sequence). The CDR3 sequence is 14 residues long. The CDR3 loop reads CASSRTEVGSPLHF. The DNA for the CDR3 is TGTGCCAGCAGTCGGACAGAGGTTGGTTCACCCCTCCACTTT.

This chain uses TRBV2 with TRBJ2-1; no clear D gene. V lost 0 bases, J lost 4 bases, and 7 bases lay in between. This CDR3 has 14 residues. Per the germline V gene, CDR1 is SNHLY and CDR2 is FYNNEI. CDR3 sequence reads: CASSEAISYNEQFF. In nucleotides, the CDR3 is TGTGCCAGCAGTGAAGCTATCAGTTACAATGAGCAGTTCTTC.

The chain recombines TRBV2 with TRBJ2-5, with D unclear. The CDR3 extends over 11 amino acids. In germline, CDR1 is SNHLY, CDR2 FYNNEI. The germline V and J ends were trimmed by 7 bases and 5 bases, with 8 bases remaining between them. CDR3 protein: CASTRLETQYF. The CDR3 DNA reads as TGTGCCAGCACTCGGTTGGAGACCCAGTACTTC.

This clone was recorded once. The CDR3 DNA reads TGTGCCAGCAGCGTAGGACAGTCGGGAAACACCATATATTTT. The encoded protein is CASSVGQSGNTIYF. J is TRBJ1-3 and V is TRBV9; possibly TRBD1 for D (5 bases). Germline CDR1 is SGDLS and CDR2 is YYNGEE. Trimming left V 0 bases short and J 4 bases short, with 8 bases between. This CDR3 is 14 amino acids long.

The chain is built from TRBV27 and TRBJ2-7; 12 nucleotides match TRBD2. V shed 5 bases and J 3 bases; nucleotides not matched to a gene: 11. This CDR3 region has 17 residues. Germline CDR1 MNHEY, CDR2 SMNVEV (reference sequence). The CDR3 sequence: CASSPLLTSGGGYEQYF. Here the CDR3 DNA reads TGTGCCAGCAGTCCACTTCTGACTAGCGGGGGAGGCTACGAGCAGTACTTC.

This clone has more than one count but fewer than ten. The J gene is TRBJ2-2, the V gene TRBV11-3; maybe TRBD2 (6 bases). CDR3 size: 13 residues. Deletions cut 5 bases from V and 7 bases from J, with 11 bases between. Germline values: CDR1 SGHNT, CDR2 YENEEA. The CDR3 sequence is CASSPWRGGELFF. CDR3 coding DNA: TGTGCCAGCAGCCCCTGGAGGGGCGGGGAGCTGTTTTTT.

This clone has just one count. The V call is TRBV18, the J call TRBJ2-2; weak D call: TRBD2 (5 bases). V lost 3 bases to trimming and J lost 1 base, with 9 bases between them. Germline lookup yields CDR1 KGHSH and CDR2 LQKENI. The CDR3 has 15 residues. Here the CDR3 reads CASSPSGLNTGELFF. In DNA form, the CDR3 reads TGTGCCAGCTCACCCAGTGGACTGAACACCGGGGAGCTGTTTTTT.

The V call is TRBV5-6, the J call TRBJ2-4, with TRBD1 matching 9 bases. V was clipped by 2 bases and J by 14 bases; unmatched bases: 11. Germline V gene sequence: CDR1 SGHDT, CDR2 YYEEEE. The length of the CDR3 is 14 residues. The CDR3 DNA reads TGTGCCAGCAGCTTATCCGGGACAGGGCAGTTTGAGTACTTC. It codes for CASSLSGTGQFEYF.

By share of the sample, this clone is large. The chain recombines TRBV4-1 with TRBJ1-2, with D hard to call. The CDR3 has 16 amino acids. Germline V gives CDR1 MGHRA, CDR2 YSYEKL. V was shortened by 3 bases and J by 5 bases, with 19 bases between the two germline ends. The CDR3, as DNA: TGCGCCAGCAGCCACCCCGGCGAAACCTGGGCATATGGCTACACCTTC. Residues: CASSHPGETWAYGYTF.

This chain connects TRBV2 to TRBJ2-5; 10 nucleotides match TRBD2. The J segment lost 1 base and the V segment lost 8 bases, leaving 10 bases of the junction unmatched. The germline V gene encodes CDR1 SNHLY and CDR2 FYNNEI. The length of the CDR3 is 16 residues. The CDR3 DNA reads as TGTGCCAGCTCCATCGGGACTAGCGCCATCCAAGAGACCCAGTACTTC. It encodes CASSIGTSAIQETQYF.

The V call is TRBV5-8, the J call TRBJ2-7, with 8 bases lining up with TRBD1. Germline lookup yields CDR1 SGHTS and CDR2 YDEGEE. The V gene end was trimmed by 5 bases and the J gene end by 1 base; junction bases not matched to a gene: 8. The CDR3 is 15 amino acids. This CDR3 reads CASSSDRDSSYEQYF. In nucleotides, the CDR3 is TGTGCCAGCAGTTCGGACAGGGATTCATCCTACGAGCAGTACTTC.